The text below deals with one T cell receptor beta chain. Its antigen is undetermined. Germline CDR1 is SGDLS and CDR2 is YYNGEE. The ends were cut back, 0 bases at V and 8 bases at J, with 7 bases in the middle. The CDR3 has 12 amino acids. This specimen comes from a study of beta chain features in type 1 diabetes. Investigators reverse transcribed all isolated RNA, so they sequenced expressed TCRB transcripts. TCRdb keeps only in-frame clones here, not all; method: immunoSEQ multiplex PCR. The data show roughly 280,000 clones, roughly 24% seen once. Study-level findings and limits: Moderately but significantly shorter TCRB CDR3s were found in Type 1 diabetes patients in all four CD4+ subsets.

The TCR comes from a woman aged 25 to 39 with type 1 diabetes. This chain joins TRBV9 and TRBJ2-3; D perhaps matches TRBD2 (5 bases). Sequenced input: naive CD4+ T cells from blood. This CDR3 is CASSVVSGTQYF. The CDR3 coding sequence is TGTGCCAGCAGCGTAGTAAGCGGTACGCAGTATTTT. The variable domain in full, completed from reference TRBV9 and TRBJ2-3, reads DSGVTQTPKHLITATGQRVTLRCSPRSGDLSVYWYQQSLDQGLQFLIQYYNGEERAKGNILERFSAQQFPDLHSELNLSSLELGDSALYFCASSVVSGTQYFGPGTRLTVL.